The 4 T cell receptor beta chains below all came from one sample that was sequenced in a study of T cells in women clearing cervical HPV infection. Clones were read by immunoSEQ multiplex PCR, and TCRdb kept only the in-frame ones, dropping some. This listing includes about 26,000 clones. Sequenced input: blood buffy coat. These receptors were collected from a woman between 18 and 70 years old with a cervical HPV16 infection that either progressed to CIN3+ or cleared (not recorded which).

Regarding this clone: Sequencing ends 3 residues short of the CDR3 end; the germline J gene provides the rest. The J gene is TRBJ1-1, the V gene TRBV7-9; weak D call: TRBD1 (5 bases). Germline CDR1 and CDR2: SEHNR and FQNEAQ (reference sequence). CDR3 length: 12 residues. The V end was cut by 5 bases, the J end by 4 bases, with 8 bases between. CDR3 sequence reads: CASSQGATEAFF. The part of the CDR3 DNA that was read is TGTGCCAGCAGCCAGGGAGCCACTGAA.

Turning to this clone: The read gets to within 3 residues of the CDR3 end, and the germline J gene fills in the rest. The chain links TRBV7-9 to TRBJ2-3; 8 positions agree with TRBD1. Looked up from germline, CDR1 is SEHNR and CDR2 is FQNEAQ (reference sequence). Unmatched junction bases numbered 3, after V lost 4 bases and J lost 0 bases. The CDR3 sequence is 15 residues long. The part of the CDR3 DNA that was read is TGTGCCAGCAGCTCGACAGGGGATAGCACAGATACG. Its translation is CASSSTGDSTDT. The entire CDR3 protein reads CASSSTGDSTDTQYF. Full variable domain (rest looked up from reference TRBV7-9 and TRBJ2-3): DTGVSQNPRHKITKRGQNVTFRCDPISEHNRLYWYRQTLGQGPEFLTYFQNEAQLEKSRLLSDRFSAERPKGSFSTLEIQRTEQGDSAMYLCASSSTGDSTDTQYFGPGTRLTVL.

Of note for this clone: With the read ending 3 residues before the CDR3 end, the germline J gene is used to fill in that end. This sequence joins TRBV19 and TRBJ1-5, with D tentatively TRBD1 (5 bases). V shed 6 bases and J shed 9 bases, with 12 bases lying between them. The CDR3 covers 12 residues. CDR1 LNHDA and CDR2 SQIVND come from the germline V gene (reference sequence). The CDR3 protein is CASSREWGPQHF. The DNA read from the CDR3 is TGTGCCAGTAGCAGGGAGTGGGGGCCC.

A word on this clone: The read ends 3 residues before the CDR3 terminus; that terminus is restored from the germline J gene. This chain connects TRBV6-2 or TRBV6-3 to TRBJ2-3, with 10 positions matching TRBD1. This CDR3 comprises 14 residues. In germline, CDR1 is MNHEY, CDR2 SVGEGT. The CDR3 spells CASRGTGAKETQYF. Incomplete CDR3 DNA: TGTGCCAGCAGGGGGACAGGGGCAAAAGAGACG.